This entry lists 9 T cell receptor beta chains sequenced from one sample in a study of PD-1 blockade in classical Hodgkin lymphoma. Clones were sequenced by immunoSEQ multiplex PCR, and TCRdb holds only the in-frame ones, with some missing. The sample yields roughly 13,000 clones, about nine tenths seen once. There was relapse after autologous stem cell transplantation in every patient, and there was variation in brentuximab vedotin exposure. The starting material was peripheral blood mononuclear cells (PBMCs), obtained at baseline. These receptors came from a human donor with classical Hodgkin lymphoma.

The chain couples TRBV11-2 to TRBJ1-1; 7 positions match TRBD1. The ends lost 1 base at V and 8 bases at J; junction bases unmatched: 16. There are 17 residues in the CDR3. CDR1 is SGHAT, CDR2 FQNNGV, per germline. The CDR3 sequence is CASSLGNLRDSPREAFF. CDR3 DNA sequence: TGTGCCAGCAGCTTAGGTAATCTTCGGGACAGCCCGAGGGAAGCTTTCTTT.

This clone was observed a single time. The rearrangement links TRBV6-5 to TRBJ1-4; 8 bases fit TRBD1. The CDR3 is 14 residues long. Germline CDR1 is MNHEY and CDR2 is SVGAGI. Unmatched junction bases numbered 9, after V lost 8 bases and J lost 7 bases. In nucleotides, the CDR3 is TGTGCCAGCCGCGTTTCGGACAGGGCTGAAAAACTGTTTTTT. This gives the protein CASRVSDRAEKLFF.

The chain couples TRBV5-8 to TRBJ1-1, with TRBD1 matching over 8 bases. The ends lost 1 base at V and 5 bases at J; junction bases unmatched: 1. Looked up from germline, CDR1 is SGHTS and CDR2 is YDEGEE. This CDR3 region has 13 residues. The chain's CDR3 is CASSLTGGTEAFF. The CDR3 DNA is TGTGCCAGCAGCTTGACAGGGGGAACTGAAGCTTTCTTT.

The rearrangement joins TRBV14 to TRBJ2-6, with no clear D. This CDR3 is 18 amino acids long. V lost 1 base, J lost 0 bases, and 13 bases lay in between. Germline V gene sequence: CDR1 SGHDN, CDR2 FVKESK. The chain's CDR3 is CASSQAWGIGSGANVLTF. The CDR3 DNA reads as TGTGCCAGCAGCCAAGCTTGGGGTATAGGCTCTGGGGCCAACGTCCTGACTTTC.

The chain is built from TRBV5-1 and TRBJ2-4; 10 nucleotides line up with TRBD1. V was pared by 1 base and J by 7 bases, with 5 bases of the junction left unmatched. The CDR3 totals 15 residues. Germline V lookup: CDR1 SGHRS, CDR2 YFSETQ. In DNA, the CDR3 is TGCGCCAGCAGCTTGTCCGGACAGGGGGGGAACATTCAGTACTTC. This encodes CASSLSGQGGNIQYF.

V usage is TRBV29-1 and J usage is TRBJ2-1; 8 nucleotides match TRBD1. This CDR3 comprises 14 residues. Germline lookup yields CDR1 SQVTM and CDR2 ANQGSEA. The J segment lost 9 bases and the V segment lost 1 base, leaving 8 bases of the junction unmatched. The CDR3 spells CSVEGGQVLSEQFF. CDR3 coding DNA: TGCAGCGTTGAAGGGGGACAGGTCCTCAGTGAGCAGTTCTTC.

The chain uses TRBV7-3 and TRBJ2-5; maybe TRBD2 (6 bases). The CDR3 loop spans 16 amino acids. Germline assignment: CDR1 SGHTA and CDR2 FQGTGA. Trimming took 2 bases from V and 5 from J, leaving 18 bases between them. CDR3 in DNA: TGTGCCAGCAGCTTACTTGGCGGGGTGGCGTATGAGACCCAGTACTTC. Translating it yields CASSLLGGVAYETQYF. Drawing the rest from reference TRBV7-3 and TRBJ2-5, the complete variable domain is GAGVSQTPSNKVTEKGKYVELRCDPISGHTALYWYRQSLGQGPEFLIYFQGTGAADDSGLPNDRFFAVRPEGSVSTLKIQRTERGDSAVYLCASSLLGGVAYETQYFGPGTRLLVL.

This chain links TRBV5-1 with TRBJ1-3; TRBD1 matches 8 bases. V lost 3 bases to trimming and J lost 6 bases; unmatched junction nucleotides: 11. The CDR3 has 16 residues. Germline CDR1 and CDR2: SGHRS and YFSETQ. CDR3 amino acids: CASSSLAGQGQNTIYF. The CDR3 nucleotides are TGCGCCAGCAGCTCCCTTGCCGGACAGGGTCAAAACACCATATATTTT.

This chain uses TRBV5-1 with TRBJ1-1; D gene uncertain. The germline V gene has CDR1 SGHRS and CDR2 YFSETQ. The CDR3 is 14 amino acids. V shed 6 bases and J shed 3 bases, with 15 bases lying between them. The CDR3 nucleotides read TGCGCCAGCATCGCTAACCTTTGGGACACTGAAGCTTTCTTT. Translating it yields CASIANLWDTEAFF.